One T cell receptor beta chain is described in this entry. The V segment lost 5 bases and the J segment 7 bases; nucleotides outside the gene matches: 5. This CDR3 comprises 14 residues. TCRdb reanalysed the multiplex PCR reads using MiXCR and keeps one entry per CDR3 protein. The sample includes 70,000 or so distinct CDR3 sequences, roughly 44% of them seen just once. These data originate in a study of breast tumors, draining lymph nodes, adjacent tissues. The chain joins TRBV12-3 or TRBV12-4 to TRBJ2-1, with 10 bases matching TRBD1. Sequencing used breast tumor tissue. This clonotype was sampled from a female donor with breast cancer. Some clones in this sample may be carry-over from other donors' samples. CDR3 region: CASSLGQGQNEQFF. As DNA, the CDR3 is TGTGCCAGCAGTCTGGGACAGGGGCAGAATGAGCAGTTCTTC.